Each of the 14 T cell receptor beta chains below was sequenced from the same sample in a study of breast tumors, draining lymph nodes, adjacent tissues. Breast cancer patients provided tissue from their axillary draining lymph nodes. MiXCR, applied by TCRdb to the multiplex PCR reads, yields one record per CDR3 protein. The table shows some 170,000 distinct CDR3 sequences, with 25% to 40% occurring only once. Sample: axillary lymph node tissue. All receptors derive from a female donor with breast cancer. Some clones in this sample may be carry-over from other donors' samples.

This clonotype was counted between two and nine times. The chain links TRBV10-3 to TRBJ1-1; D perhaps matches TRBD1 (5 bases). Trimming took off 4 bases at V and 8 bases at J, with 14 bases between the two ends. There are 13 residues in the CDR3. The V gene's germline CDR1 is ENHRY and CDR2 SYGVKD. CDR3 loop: CAISALAGTEAFF. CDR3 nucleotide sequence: TGTGCCATCAGTGCCTTAGCTGGGACGGAAGCTTTCTTT.

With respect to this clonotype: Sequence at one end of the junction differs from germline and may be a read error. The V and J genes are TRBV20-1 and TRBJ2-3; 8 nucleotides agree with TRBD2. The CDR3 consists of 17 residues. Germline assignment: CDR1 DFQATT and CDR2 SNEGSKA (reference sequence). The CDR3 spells CGARDLRGLEKTDTQYF. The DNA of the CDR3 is TGCGGTGCTAGGGATCTTAGGGGACTAGAGAAAACAGATACGCAGTATTTT.

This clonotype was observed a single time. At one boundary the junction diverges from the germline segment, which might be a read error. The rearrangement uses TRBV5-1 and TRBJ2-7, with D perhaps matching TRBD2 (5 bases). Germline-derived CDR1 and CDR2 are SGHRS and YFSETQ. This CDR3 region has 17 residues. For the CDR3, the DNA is TGCGCCAGCAGCTTTATCCCCCCGGCGGGCGAATCCTACGGGCAGTACTTC. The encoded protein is CASSFIPPAGESYGQYF.

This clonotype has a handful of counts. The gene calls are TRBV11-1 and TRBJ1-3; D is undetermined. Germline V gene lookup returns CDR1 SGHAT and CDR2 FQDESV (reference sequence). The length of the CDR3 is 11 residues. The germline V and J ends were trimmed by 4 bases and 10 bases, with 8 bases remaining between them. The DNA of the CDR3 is TGTGCCAGCAGCTCTGCAAATACCATATATTTT. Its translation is CASSSANTIYF.

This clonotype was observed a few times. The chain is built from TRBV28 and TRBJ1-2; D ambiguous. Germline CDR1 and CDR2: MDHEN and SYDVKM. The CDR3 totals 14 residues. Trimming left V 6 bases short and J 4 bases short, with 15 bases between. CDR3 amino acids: CASSRPQPIYGYTF. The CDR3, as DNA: TGTGCCAGCAGCCGTCCACAGCCGATCTATGGCTACACCTTC.

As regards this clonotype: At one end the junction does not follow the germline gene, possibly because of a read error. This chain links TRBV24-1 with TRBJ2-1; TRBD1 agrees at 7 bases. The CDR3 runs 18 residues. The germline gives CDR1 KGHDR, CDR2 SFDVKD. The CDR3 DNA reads TGTGCCACCAGTGATTTCGCTAGGGGGCGAGGGTCCTACAGTGAGCAATTCTTC. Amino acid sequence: CATSDFARGRGSYSEQFF.

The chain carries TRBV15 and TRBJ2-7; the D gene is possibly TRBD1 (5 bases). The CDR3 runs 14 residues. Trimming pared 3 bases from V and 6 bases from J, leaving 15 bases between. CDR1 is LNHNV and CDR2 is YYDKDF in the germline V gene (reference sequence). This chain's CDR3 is CATSSPGGASEQYF. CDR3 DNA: TGTGCCACCAGCAGTCCGGGTGGGGCTAGCGAGCAGTACTTC.

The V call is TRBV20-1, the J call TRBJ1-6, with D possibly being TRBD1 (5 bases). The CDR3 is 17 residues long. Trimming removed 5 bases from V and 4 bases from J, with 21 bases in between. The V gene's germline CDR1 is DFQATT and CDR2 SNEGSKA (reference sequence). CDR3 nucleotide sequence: TGCAGTGCTGAGGGGTGGGTGGAAACACCATATAATTCACCCCTCCACTTT. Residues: CSAEGWVETPYNSPLHF.

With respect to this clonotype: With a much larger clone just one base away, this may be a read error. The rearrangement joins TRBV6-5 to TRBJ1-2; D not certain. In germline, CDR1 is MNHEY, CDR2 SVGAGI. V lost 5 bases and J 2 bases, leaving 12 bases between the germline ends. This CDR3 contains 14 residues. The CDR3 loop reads CASSHRRINYGYTF. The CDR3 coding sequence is TGTGCCAGCAGTCATCGACGGATAAACTATGGCTACACCTTC.

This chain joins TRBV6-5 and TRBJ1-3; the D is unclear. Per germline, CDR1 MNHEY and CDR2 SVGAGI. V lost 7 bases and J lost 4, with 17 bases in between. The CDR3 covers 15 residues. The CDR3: CASTPRAMGGNTIYF. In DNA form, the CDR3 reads TGTGCCAGCACTCCTCGGGCGATGGGGGGAAACACCATATATTTT.

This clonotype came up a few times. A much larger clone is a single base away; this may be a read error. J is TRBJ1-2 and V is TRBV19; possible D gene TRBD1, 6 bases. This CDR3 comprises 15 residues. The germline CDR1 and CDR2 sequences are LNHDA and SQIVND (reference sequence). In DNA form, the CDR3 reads TGTGCCAGTACTCCTTGGGCAGGGGCTCACTATGGCCACACCTTC. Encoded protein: CASTPWAGAHYGHTF.

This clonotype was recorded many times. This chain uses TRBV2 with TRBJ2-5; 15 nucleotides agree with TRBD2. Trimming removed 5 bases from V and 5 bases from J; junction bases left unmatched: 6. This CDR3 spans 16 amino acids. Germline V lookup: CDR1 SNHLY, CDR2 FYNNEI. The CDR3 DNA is TGTGCCAGCAGTAAAAGGACTAGCGGGGGGGGTGAGACCCAGTACTTC. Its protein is CASSKRTSGGGETQYF.

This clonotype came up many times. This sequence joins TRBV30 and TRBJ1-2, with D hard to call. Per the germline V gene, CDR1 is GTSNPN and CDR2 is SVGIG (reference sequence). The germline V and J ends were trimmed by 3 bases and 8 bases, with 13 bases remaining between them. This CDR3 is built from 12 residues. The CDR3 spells CAWRSGRRGYTF. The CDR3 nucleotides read TGTGCCTGGAGGAGTGGGAGACGAGGCTACACCTTC.

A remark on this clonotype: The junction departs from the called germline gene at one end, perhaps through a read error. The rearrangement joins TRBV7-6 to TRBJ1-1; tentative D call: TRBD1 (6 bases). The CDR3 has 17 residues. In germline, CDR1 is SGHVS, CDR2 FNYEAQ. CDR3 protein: CASSLARQRGGNTGAFF. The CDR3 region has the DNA TGTGCCAGCAGCTTAGCGAGACAGCGAGGGGGAAACACTGGAGCTTTCTTT.